The entry that follows covers one T cell receptor beta chain sequence. This sample was taken from a study of T cells in Graves' hyperthyroidism and ophthalmopathy. Germline CDR1 MNHEY, CDR2 SMNVEV (reference sequence). This CDR3 has 13 residues. V was clipped by 8 bases and J by 3 bases; unmatched bases: 5. RNA transcripts yielded amplified TCR beta CDR3 regions. First-round RT-PCR targeting the TCR CDR3 was performed with the HTBI primer set. TCRdb itself ran the multiplex PCR reads through MiXCR, one entry per CDR3 protein. The sample holds roughly 750,000 distinct CDR3 sequences, roughly 15% seen once.

The receptor was isolated from a man between 18 and 29 years old with Graves' hyperthyroidism. The genes are TRBV27 and TRBJ2-3; 7 nucleotides align to TRBD2. Specimen: blood. The CDR3 nucleotides read TGTGCCAGCGGGGGGGTCTTAACAGATACGCAGTATTTT. Residues: CASGGVLTDTQYF.